The entry below gives a single T cell receptor beta chain sequence along with its context. This record comes from a study of cytomegalovirus exposure and HLA in healthy donors. The PCR used 60 Vbeta and 13 Jbeta primers. Repertoires were generated with immunoSEQ multiplex PCR, while TCRdb's copy carries only in-frame clones and drops some. This table has about 83,000 clones, around 78% appearing once. The trim removed 6 bases at V and 1 base at J, leaving 4 bases unmatched. The CDR3 runs to 15 residues. The germline gives CDR1 MNHEY, CDR2 SVGAGI. The V gene is TRBV6-5, the J gene TRBJ2-5; 11 nucleotides agree with TRBD2. This TCR came from a man younger than 30 in good health and CMV-seropositive. The sequenced sample consisted of PBMCs. CDR3 in amino acids: CASSTTSGAQETQYF. The CDR3 DNA is TGTGCCAGCAGCACGACTAGCGGGGCCCAAGAGACCCAGTACTTC.